A single sample is the source of the 9 T cell receptor beta chains below, sequenced in a study of beta chain features in type 1 diabetes. Broader study findings: Type 1 diabetes patients showed a moderate but significant shortening of TCRB CDR3s in all four CD4+ subsets.

The antigens these receptors bind are not known. As every portion of the isolated RNA was reverse transcribed, the sequencing read expressed TCRB transcripts. Produced via immunoSEQ multiplex PCR; TCRdb's table is partial and in-frame only. This sample carries roughly 290,000 clones, around 16% of them seen once, and the ten largest clones take approximately 0.015%. The sequencing input was naive CD4+ T cells from blood. The receptors were sampled from a man between 18 and 29 years old with type 1 diabetes.

In this sample, this clone turned up a few times. The chain recombines TRBV28 with TRBJ2-4; a weak D match, TRBD1 (5 bases). V dropped 3 bases and J dropped 8 bases, with 17 bases sitting between them. Looked up from germline, CDR1 is MDHEN and CDR2 is SYDVKM. This CDR3 has 15 residues. The CDR3 here is CASSFGQGRMDIQYF. In nucleotides, the CDR3 is TGTGCCAGCAGTTTTGGCCAGGGAAGGATGGACATTCAGTACTTC.

The V gene is TRBV6-5, the J gene TRBJ1-1, with a weak D call TRBD1 (5 bases). Germline CDR1 and CDR2: MNHEY and SVGAGI. V was trimmed by 4 bases and J by 4 bases, leaving 16 bases between them. The CDR3 totals 15 residues. The CDR3 region has the DNA TGTGCCAGCAGTTTACTCACGACGGGGGGCACTGAAGCTTTCTTT. Amino acids: CASSLLTTGGTEAFF.

This clone was found a few times. The CDR3 sequence is CASSTYEQYF. The CDR3, as DNA: TGTGCCAGCAGTACTTACGAGCAGTACTTC. The J gene is TRBJ2-7, the V gene TRBV7-9; no firm D call. Germline V gene data show CDR1 as SEHNR and CDR2 as FQNEAQ (reference sequence). Between the trimmed V and J ends, which lost 6 bases and 4 bases, there was a span of 4 bases. The CDR3 contains 10 residues.

This clone has just a few counts. The chain employs TRBV2 and TRBJ2-1; 8 nucleotides agree with TRBD1. Trimming took 7 bases from V and 6 from J; bases not matched to a gene: 8. This CDR3 is built from 14 residues. The V gene's germline CDR1 is SNHLY and CDR2 FYNNEI. The CDR3 DNA is TGTGCCAGCAAGAGGCAGGGGGCTTTCAATGAGCAGTTCTTC. Protein sequence: CASKRQGAFNEQFF. The variable domain in full, with the rest retrieved from reference TRBV2 and TRBJ2-1, is EPEVTQTPSHQVTQMGQEVILRCVPISNHLYFYWYRQILGQKVEFLVSFYNNEISEKSEIFDDQFSVERPDGSNFTLKIRSTKLEDSAMYFCASKRQGAFNEQFFGPGTRLTVL.

This clone has a handful of counts. The rearrangement links TRBV7-9 to TRBJ2-7, with D tentatively TRBD1 (6 bases). This CDR3 is built from 15 residues. Trimming took off 0 bases at V and 1 base at J, with 10 bases between the two ends. Germline values: CDR1 SEHNR, CDR2 FQNEAQ (reference sequence). CDR3 sequence: CASSLAGTKSYEQYF. The DNA for the CDR3 is TGTGCCAGCAGCTTAGCGGGGACAAAATCCTACGAGCAGTACTTC.

The table lists this clone with a few counts. The genes are TRBV5-4 and TRBJ1-2; 7 nucleotides match TRBD1. The V gene's germline CDR1 is SGHNT and CDR2 YYREEE (reference sequence). Unmatched junction bases numbered 20, after V lost 5 bases and J lost 7 bases. The CDR3 contains 17 residues. The CDR3 nucleotides read TGTGCCAGCAGTCCGGACCCCAACCGGGACAGAGGGTTTGGCTACACCTTC. Translating it yields CASSPDPNRDRGFGYTF. Full variable domain (missing parts from reference TRBV5-4 and TRBJ1-2): ETGVTQSPTHLIKTRGQQVTLRCSSQSGHNTVSWYQQALGQGPQFIFQYYREEENGRGNFPPRFSGLQFPNYSSELNVNALELDDSALYLCASSPDPNRDRGFGYTFGSGTRLTVV.

This clone was seen a few times. This chain joins TRBV28 and TRBJ2-7, with D possibly matching TRBD1 (6 bases). Trimming shortened V by 8 bases and J by 1 base, and 12 bases separated the two germline ends. The germline V gene has CDR1 MDHEN and CDR2 SYDVKM. The CDR3 runs 13 residues. DNA for the CDR3: TGTGCCAGCTCCCGGACAGTTTCCTACGAGCAGTACTTC. It specifies CASSRTVSYEQYF.

J is TRBJ2-3 and V is TRBV15, with 7 bases identical to TRBD1. V was clipped by 0 bases and J by 5 bases; unmatched bases: 8. This CDR3 region has 16 residues. Germline V CDR1 and CDR2: LNHNV, YYDKDF (reference sequence). As DNA, the CDR3 is TGTGCCACCAGCAGAGATCCGGGACAGTTAAGAGATACGCAGTATTTT. Its translation is CATSRDPGQLRDTQYF.

This clone was seen more than once but under ten times. The chain links TRBV5-1 to TRBJ1-1, with a possible D match to TRBD1 (5 bases). V lost 2 bases to trimming and J lost 6 bases, with 14 bases between them. Germline V gives CDR1 SGHRS, CDR2 YFSETQ. The CDR3 length is 14 residues. CDR3: CASSFGIRGSEAFF. The CDR3 DNA is TGCGCCAGCAGCTTTGGGATACGGGGGTCTGAAGCTTTCTTT.